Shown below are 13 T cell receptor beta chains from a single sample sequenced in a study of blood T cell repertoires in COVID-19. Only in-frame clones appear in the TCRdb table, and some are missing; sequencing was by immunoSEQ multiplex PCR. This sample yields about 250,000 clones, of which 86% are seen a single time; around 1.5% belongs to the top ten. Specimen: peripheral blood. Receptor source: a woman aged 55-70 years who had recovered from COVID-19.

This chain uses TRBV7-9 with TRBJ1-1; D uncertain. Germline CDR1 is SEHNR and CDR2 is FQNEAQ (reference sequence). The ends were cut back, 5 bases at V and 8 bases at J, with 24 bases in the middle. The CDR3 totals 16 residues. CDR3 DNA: TGTGCCAGCAGCATCCCTTTCGGCAGCGCGAGGGTAGAAGCTTTCTTT. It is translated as CASSIPFGSARVEAFF.

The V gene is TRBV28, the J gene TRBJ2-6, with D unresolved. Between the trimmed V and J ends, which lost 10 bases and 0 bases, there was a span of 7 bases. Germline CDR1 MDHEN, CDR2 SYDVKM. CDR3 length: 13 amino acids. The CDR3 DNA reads TGTGCCACCGTCAGCTCTGGGGCCAACGTCCTGACTTTC. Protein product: CATVSSGANVLTF. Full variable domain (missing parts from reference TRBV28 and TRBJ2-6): DVKVTQSSRYLVKRTGEKVFLECVQDMDHENMFWYRQDPGLGLRLIYFSYDVKMKEKGDIPEGYSVSREKKERFSLILESASTNQTSMYLCATVSSGANVLTFGAGSRLTVL.

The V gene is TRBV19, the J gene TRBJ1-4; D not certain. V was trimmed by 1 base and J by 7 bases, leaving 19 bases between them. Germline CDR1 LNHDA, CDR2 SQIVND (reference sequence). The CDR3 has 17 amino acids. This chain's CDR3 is CASSIAVRSPEFEKLFF. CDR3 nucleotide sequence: TGTGCCAGTAGTATAGCCGTTCGAAGCCCGGAGTTTGAAAAACTGTTTTTT.

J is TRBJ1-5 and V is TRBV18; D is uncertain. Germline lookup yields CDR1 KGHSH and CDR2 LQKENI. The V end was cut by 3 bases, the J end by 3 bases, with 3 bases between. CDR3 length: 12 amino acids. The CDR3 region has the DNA TGTGCCAGCTCACCGTACAATCAGCCCCAGCATTTT. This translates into CASSPYNQPQHF.

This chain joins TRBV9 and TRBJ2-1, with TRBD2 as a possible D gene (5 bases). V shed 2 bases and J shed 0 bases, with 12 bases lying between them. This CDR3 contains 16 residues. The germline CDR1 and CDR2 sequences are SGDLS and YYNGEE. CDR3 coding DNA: TGTGCCAGCAGCGTGAACGGGAAGAGCTCCTACAATGAGCAGTTCTTC. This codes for CASSVNGKSSYNEQFF.

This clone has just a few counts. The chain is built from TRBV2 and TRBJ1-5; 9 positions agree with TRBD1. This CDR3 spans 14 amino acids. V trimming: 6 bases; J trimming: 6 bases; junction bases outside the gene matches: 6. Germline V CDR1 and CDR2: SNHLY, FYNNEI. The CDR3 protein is CASSWTGVGQPQHF. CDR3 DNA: TGTGCCAGCAGCTGGACAGGGGTTGGTCAGCCCCAGCATTTT.

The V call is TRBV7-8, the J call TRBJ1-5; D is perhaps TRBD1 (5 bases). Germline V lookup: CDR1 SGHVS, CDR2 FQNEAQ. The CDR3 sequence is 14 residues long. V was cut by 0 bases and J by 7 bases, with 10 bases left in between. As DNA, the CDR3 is TGTGCCAGCAGCTTAGCGGGGGGGTTGCAGCCCCAGCATTTT. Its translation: CASSLAGGLQPQHF.

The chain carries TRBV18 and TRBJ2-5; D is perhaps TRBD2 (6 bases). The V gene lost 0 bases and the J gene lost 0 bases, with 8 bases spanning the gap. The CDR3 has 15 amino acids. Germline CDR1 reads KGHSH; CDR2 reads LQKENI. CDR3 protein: CASSPPSGYQETQYF. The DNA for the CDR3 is TGTGCCAGCTCACCACCGAGCGGGTACCAAGAGACCCAGTACTTC.

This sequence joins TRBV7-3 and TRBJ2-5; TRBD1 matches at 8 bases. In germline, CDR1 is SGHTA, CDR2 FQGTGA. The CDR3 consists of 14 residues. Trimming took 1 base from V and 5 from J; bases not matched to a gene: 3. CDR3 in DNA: TGTGCCAGCAGCTTAAGGCAGGGGGCTGAGACCCAGTACTTC. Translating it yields CASSLRQGAETQYF.

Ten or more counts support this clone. The CDR3: CASSSRLGETQYF. The CDR3 DNA is TGTGCCAGCAGCTCCCGACTAGGCGAGACCCAGTACTTC. This chain links TRBV7-2 with TRBJ2-5; the D gene is possibly TRBD2 (6 bases). This CDR3 has 13 amino acids. The V gene's germline CDR1 is SGHTA and CDR2 FQGNSA. V was clipped by 4 bases and J by 5 bases, with 11 bases between them.

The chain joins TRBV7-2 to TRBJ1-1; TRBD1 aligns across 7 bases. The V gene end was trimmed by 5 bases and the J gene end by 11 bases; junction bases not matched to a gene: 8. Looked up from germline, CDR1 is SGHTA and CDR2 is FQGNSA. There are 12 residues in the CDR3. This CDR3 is CASSPRQGWAFF. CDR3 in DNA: TGTGCCAGCAGCCCTAGACAGGGATGGGCTTTCTTT.

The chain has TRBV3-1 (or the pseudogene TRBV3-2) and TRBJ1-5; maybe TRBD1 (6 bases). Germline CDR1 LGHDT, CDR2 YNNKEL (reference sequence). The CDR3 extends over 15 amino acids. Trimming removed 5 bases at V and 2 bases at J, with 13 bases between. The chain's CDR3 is CASSTGLGGNQPQHF. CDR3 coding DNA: TGTGCCAGCAGCACAGGGTTGGGTGGCAATCAGCCCCAGCATTTT.

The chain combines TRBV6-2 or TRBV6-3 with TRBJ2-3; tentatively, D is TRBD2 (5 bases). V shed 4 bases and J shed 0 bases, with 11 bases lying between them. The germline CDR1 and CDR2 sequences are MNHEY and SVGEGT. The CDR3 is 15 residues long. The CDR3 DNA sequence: TGTGCCAGCAGTTCCGTGACTAAAAGCACAGATACGCAGTATTTT. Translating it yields CASSSVTKSTDTQYF.